These T cell receptor beta chains were read from a single sample in a study of radiotherapy plus CTLA-4 blockade in lung cancer. Clones were read by immunoSEQ multiplex PCR, and TCRdb kept only the in-frame ones, dropping some. This table has approximately 94,000 clones, roughly 85% appearing once. The sample here was peripheral blood, taken from a patient treated with radiotherapy plus ipilimumab. Receptors were obtained from a human donor with non-small cell lung cancer that progressed on radiotherapy plus ipilimumab. CDR3s include the opening cysteine and the closing phenylalanine or tryptophan. D genes are given only for firm matches. Clone size is shown for a subset of rows, as once, few, many or a class of expanded clone.

CDR3nt: TGTGCCAGCAGCTTTTTGGACACTGAAGCTTTCTTT
CDR3aa: CASSFLDTEAFF
v_gene: TRBV7-8
j_gene: TRBJ1-1
abundance: -
d_gene: -

CDR3nt: TGTGCCAGCACGGGTTTATGGGAGACCCAGTACTTC
CDR3aa: CASTGLWETQYF
v_gene: TRBV6-6
j_gene: TRBJ2-5
abundance: once
d_gene: -

CDR3nt: TGCGCCAGCAGCTTGGCTGCAGGGTTGGACGAGCAGTACTTC
CDR3aa: CASSLAAGLDEQYF
v_gene: TRBV5-1
j_gene: TRBJ2-7
abundance: -
d_gene: -

CDR3nt: TGTGCAAGTCGCTTCGCAGGGGTGAAGCGGAACACTGAAGCTTTCTTT
CDR3aa: CASRFAGVKRNTEAFF
v_gene: TRBV12-2
j_gene: TRBJ1-1
abundance: -
d_gene: -

CDR3nt: TGTGCCAGCATCCTTAATAGCGGGAGGTCATCTGGGGCCAACGTCCTGACTTTC
CDR3aa: CASILNSGRSSGANVLTF
v_gene: TRBV28
j_gene: TRBJ2-6
abundance: few
d_gene: TRBD2

CDR3nt: TGTGCCAGCACAAATAGTCAGGGCCGCGAAAGGCCCCAGCATTTT
CDR3aa: CASTNSQGRERPQHF
v_gene: TRBV28
j_gene: TRBJ1-5
abundance: -
d_gene: -

CDR3nt: TGCGCCAGCAGCTTGGATCCTAGTAGCAGTAACACCGGGGAGCTGTTTTTT
CDR3aa: CASSLDPSSSNTGELFF
v_gene: TRBV5-1
j_gene: TRBJ2-2
abundance: -
d_gene: -

CDR3nt: TGTGCCAGCTCACCCCGGGGCGCAGACGAGGATACGCAGTATTTT
CDR3aa: CASSPRGADEDTQYF
v_gene: TRBV6-5
j_gene: TRBJ2-3
abundance: few
d_gene: -

CDR3nt: TGTGCCAGCCGAAGCGGGGGCACAGATACGCAGTATTTT
CDR3aa: CASRSGGTDTQYF
v_gene: TRBV7-3
j_gene: TRBJ2-3
abundance: -
d_gene: TRBD2

CDR3nt: TGCGCCAGCAGCTACATAATATACAATGAGCAGTTCTTC
CDR3aa: CASSYIIYNEQFF
v_gene: TRBV4-1
j_gene: TRBJ2-1
abundance: -
d_gene: -

CDR3nt: TGTGCCAGCTGCATCGGTCCGAACAATGAGCAGTTCTTC
CDR3aa: CASCIGPNNEQFF
v_gene: TRBV6-1
j_gene: TRBJ2-1
abundance: once
d_gene: -

CDR3nt: TGCGCCACGGAAGCCGGGACTAGCGTTTCCGAGCAGTACTTC
CDR3aa: CATEAGTSVSEQYF
v_gene: TRBV10-2
j_gene: TRBJ2-7
abundance: -
d_gene: TRBD2

CDR3nt: TGCGCCAGCAGTTTGGGACTAGCGGGAGACGAGCAGTACTTC
CDR3aa: CASSLGLAGDEQYF
v_gene: TRBV5-1
j_gene: TRBJ2-7
abundance: -
d_gene: TRBD2

CDR3nt: TGTGCCACCAGCAGACCGACAGGGGGCTGGAACACCGGGGAGCTGTTTTTT
CDR3aa: CATSRPTGGWNTGELFF
v_gene: TRBV15
j_gene: TRBJ2-2
abundance: few
d_gene: TRBD1

CDR3nt: TGTGCCAGCAGCTTAACGACAGATTACAATGAGCAGTTCTTC
CDR3aa: CASSLTTDYNEQFF
v_gene: TRBV7-3
j_gene: TRBJ2-1
abundance: -
d_gene: -

CDR3nt: TGTGCCAGCAGCCAAGCGCTAGCGGGCACAGATACGCAGTATTTT
CDR3aa: CASSQALAGTDTQYF
v_gene: TRBV14
j_gene: TRBJ2-3
abundance: -
d_gene: TRBD2

CDR3nt: TGTGCCAGCAGCTTCACAGGGTATGGCTACACCTTC
CDR3aa: CASSFTGYGYTF
v_gene: TRBV7-9
j_gene: TRBJ1-2
abundance: once
d_gene: -

CDR3nt: TGTGCCAGCAGCTTAGCGGCTAGCGGGAGTAAGACCCAGTACTTC
CDR3aa: CASSLAASGSKTQYF
v_gene: TRBV7-9
j_gene: TRBJ2-5
abundance: -
d_gene: TRBD2